The 15 T cell receptor beta chains in this list originate from one sample, sequenced in a study of T cell repertoires in cytomegalovirus infection. TCRdb reprocessed the reads with MiXCR, giving one entry per CDR3 protein. The sample yields nearly 550,000 distinct CDR3 sequences, approximately 15% seen once. The sequenced sample was CD8+ T cells from PBMCs. All receptors derive from a human donor in good health (CMV status not recorded). Some clones in this sample may be carry-over from other donors' samples.

With respect to this clonotype: A much bigger clone sits one base away, suggesting this may be a read error. This chain joins TRBV7-9 and TRBJ1-4, with D hard to call. Trimming took off 4 bases at V and 10 bases at J, with 19 bases between the two ends. The CDR3 extends over 15 amino acids. Germline CDR1 reads SEHNR; CDR2 reads FQNEAQ (reference sequence). The CDR3 loop reads CASSSERIPDVKLFF. As DNA, the CDR3 is TGTGCCAGCAGCTCTGAAAGAATTCCTGATGTAAAACTGTTTTTT.

This clonotype showed up many times. The chain uses TRBV18 and TRBJ2-3, with 10 bases fitting TRBD2. The CDR3 loop spans 16 amino acids. Germline values: CDR1 KGHSH, CDR2 LQKENI. J gave up 0 bases and V 6 bases, and 6 bases lay outside the gene matches. The CDR3 DNA is TGTGCCAGCTCTCCCGGACTAGCGGAAAGCACAGATACGCAGTATTTT. It is translated as CASSPGLAESTDTQYF.

A note on this clonotype: Possible read error: a much larger clone is one base away. It is likely a read error, because the conserved phenylalanine at the end of the CDR3 is missing. The rearrangement uses TRBV7-4 and TRBJ2-7; the match to TRBD1 covers 8 bases. The CDR3 covers 15 residues. The junction had 6 bases not matched to a gene; V was cut back by 4 bases and J by 1 base. Germline lookup yields CDR1 SGHVT and CDR2 SQSDAQ. The CDR3 here is CASSSADRDSYEQYL. CDR3 sequence (DNA): TGTGCCAGCAGCTCGGCGGACAGGGATTCCTACGAGCAGTACTTA.

This clonotype was recorded a few times. This sequence joins TRBV5-8 and TRBJ1-1; no reliable D call. V shed 3 bases and J shed 5 bases, with 8 bases lying between them. Germline V gene data show CDR1 as SGHTS and CDR2 as YDEGEE. CDR3 size: 12 residues. CDR3 nucleotide sequence: TGTGCCAGCAGCTACTTAGCTACTGAAGCTTTCTTT. Translated, it gives CASSYLATEAFF.

This clonotype was detected ten times or more. The chain links TRBV28 to TRBJ2-7; a weak D match, TRBD1 (5 bases). V shed 0 bases and J shed 0 bases, with 15 bases lying between them. Germline loops: CDR1 MDHEN, CDR2 SYDVKM. The CDR3 loop spans 17 amino acids. The CDR3 nucleotides read TGTGCCAGCAGTTTATGGAGGCAGGGCGAACCCTCCTACGAGCAGTACTTC. Protein: CASSLWRQGEPSYEQYF.

This clonotype was recorded many times. This chain joins TRBV28 and TRBJ2-7; 10 nucleotides line up with TRBD2. The CDR3 extends over 16 amino acids. From germline, CDR1 is MDHEN and CDR2 SYDVKM. V trimming: 5 bases; J trimming: 6 bases; junction bases outside the gene matches: 13. In DNA, the CDR3 is TGTGCCAGCAGTCTCTTTGCCAGCGGGAGGGCCATCGAGCAGTACTTC. Its protein is CASSLFASGRAIEQYF.

The chain carries TRBV4-1 and TRBJ1-5; D not resolved. Trimming took off 0 bases at V and 6 bases at J, with 9 bases between the two ends. The V gene's germline CDR1 is MGHRA and CDR2 YSYEKL. This CDR3 comprises 14 residues. The CDR3, as DNA: TGCGCCAGCAGCCAAGAAGATTCCGGTCAGCCCCAGCATTTT. This sequence encodes CASSQEDSGQPQHF.

Comments on this clonotype: This may be a read error: a much more frequent sequence differs by one nucleotide. The chain uses TRBV7-4 and TRBJ2-2, with D possibly matching TRBD2 (5 bases). The germline CDR1 and CDR2 sequences are SGHVT and SQSDAQ. The length of the CDR3 is 13 residues. The CDR3 DNA reads TGTGCCAGCAGCATCCCGAACACCGGGGAGCTGGTTTTT. As protein: CASSIPNTGELVF.

The chain is built from TRBV28 and TRBJ2-7; D may correspond to TRBD1 or TRBD2 (7 bases each). V was pared by 11 bases and J by 6 bases, with 14 bases between. The CDR3 runs 11 residues. Germline values: CDR1 MDHEN, CDR2 SYDVKM. The CDR3 DNA sequence: TGTGCCTGCTTCAGGGGGGGCGAGCAGTACTTC. This sequence encodes CACFRGGEQYF.

This clonotype was seen at least ten times. The CDR3 is CASSIVLAGDNEQFF. CDR3 in DNA: TGTGCCAGTAGTATAGTTCTAGCGGGCGACAATGAGCAGTTCTTC. The chain is built from TRBV19 and TRBJ2-1, with 8 nucleotides matching TRBD2. The CDR3 runs to 15 residues. CDR1 and CDR2 (germline): LNHDA, SQIVND (reference sequence). V shed 1 base and J 5 bases; nucleotides not matched to a gene: 4.

V is TRBV15 and J is TRBJ1-1, with D unclear. This CDR3 contains 12 residues. Trimming removed 0 bases from V and 6 bases from J, with 5 bases in between. Germline assignment: CDR1 LNHNV and CDR2 YYDKDF (reference sequence). For the CDR3, the DNA is TGTGCCACCAGCAGAGATGGGTCTGAAGCTTTCTTT. Amino acids: CATSRDGSEAFF.

With respect to this clonotype: A much larger clone sits a single nucleotide away, making a read error possible. This rearrangement joins TRBV5-4 to TRBJ2-7; D could derive from TRBD1 or TRBD2 (5 bases each). This CDR3 spans 14 amino acids. Germline assignment: CDR1 SGHNT and CDR2 YYREEE (reference sequence). With 8 bases removed from V and 2 bases from J, the gap between germline ends came to 17 bases. Here the CDR3 DNA reads TGTGCCAGAAGCCCCGGGACCCGTCCCTACGAGCAGTACTTC. It codes for CARSPGTRPYEQYF.

As for this clonotype: The junction departs from the called germline gene at one end, perhaps through a read error. This sequence joins TRBV14 and TRBJ2-5; no reliable D call. The length of the CDR3 is 14 residues. CDR1 is SGHDN, CDR2 FVKESK, per germline. The CDR3 loop is CASSPRCLQETQYF. The CDR3 DNA is TGTGCAAGCAGCCCCCGGTGCCTACAAGAGACCCAGTACTTC.

This clonotype came up a few times. V gene TRBV27 combines with J gene TRBJ2-3, with D tentatively TRBD2 (6 bases). Germline CDR1 is MNHEY and CDR2 is SMNVEV (reference sequence). V was clipped by 6 bases and J by 2 bases, with 9 bases between them. The CDR3 is 13 residues long. The CDR3 DNA reads as TGTGCCAGCAGGGGCGGGAACACAGATACGCAGTATTTT. Its translation is CASRGGNTDTQYF.

This clonotype came up many times. The gene calls are TRBV7-2 and TRBJ2-3; 8 bases match TRBD1. This CDR3 has 15 residues. V lost 1 base and J lost 6; bases outside the gene matches: 6. Germline CDR1 is SGHTA and CDR2 is FQGNSA. The DNA of the CDR3 is TGTGCCAGCAGCTTAGTTCCCAGGGGGCACGATACGCAGTATTTT. Translating gives CASSLVPRGHDTQYF.